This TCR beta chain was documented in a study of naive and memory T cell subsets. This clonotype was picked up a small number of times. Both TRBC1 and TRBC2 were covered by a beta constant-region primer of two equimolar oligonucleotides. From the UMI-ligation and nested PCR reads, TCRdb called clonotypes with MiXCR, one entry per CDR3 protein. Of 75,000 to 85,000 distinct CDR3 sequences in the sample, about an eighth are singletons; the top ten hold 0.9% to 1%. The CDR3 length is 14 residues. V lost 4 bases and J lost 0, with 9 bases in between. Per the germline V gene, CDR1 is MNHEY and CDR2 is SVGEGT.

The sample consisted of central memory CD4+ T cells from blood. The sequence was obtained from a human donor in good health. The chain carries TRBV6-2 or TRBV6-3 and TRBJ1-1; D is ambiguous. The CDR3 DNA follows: TGTGCCAGCAGTTTAACTGGCATGAACACTGAAGCTTTCTTT. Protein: CASSLTGMNTEAFF.